The clone carrying this T cell receptor (beta chain) occurred many times. Indicated time point: after trial treatment. Specified treatment: LDRT plus nivolumab, ipilimumab, low-dose cyclophosphamide and aspirin (RACIN trial). The entry originates in a study of low-dose radiotherapy and immunotherapy resistance in tumors. Across the whole study: For Cohort 1, fractions of 0.5 Gy were given every 2 weeks, reaching 6.5 Gy overall.

First-strand cDNA used TRAV- and TRBV-specific primers, covering alpha and beta chains. It was with a constant-region primer and a V-primer adapter that TCRs were amplified over 20 PCR cycles. Using its own MiXCR run on the reads, TCRdb lists one record per CDR3 protein. The sample has about 84,000 distinct CDR3 sequences; 15% to 20% are singletons. Germline loops: CDR1 SGHTA, CDR2 FQGNSA. With 5 bases removed from V and 2 bases from J, the gap between germline ends came to 7 bases. The CDR3 runs to 12 residues. The chain links TRBV7-2 to TRBJ2-7; D is undetermined. The source material was PBMCs, sampled after low-dose radiotherapy plus immunotherapy. The source is a male donor with prostate cancer. CDR3 loop: CASSTLTYEQYF. For the CDR3, the DNA is TGTGCCAGCAGCACGTTAACCTACGAGCAGTACTTC.